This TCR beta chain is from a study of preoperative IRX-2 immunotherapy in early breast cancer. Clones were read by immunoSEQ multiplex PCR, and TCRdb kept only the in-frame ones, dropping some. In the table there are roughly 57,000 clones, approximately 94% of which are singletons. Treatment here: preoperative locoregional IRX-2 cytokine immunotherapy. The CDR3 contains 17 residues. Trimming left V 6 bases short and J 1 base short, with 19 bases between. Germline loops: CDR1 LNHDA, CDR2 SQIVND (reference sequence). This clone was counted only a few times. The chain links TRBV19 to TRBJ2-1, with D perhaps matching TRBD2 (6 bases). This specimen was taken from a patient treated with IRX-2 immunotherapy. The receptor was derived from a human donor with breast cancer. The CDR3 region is CASSTGERTNSYNEQFF. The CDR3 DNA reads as TGTGCCAGTAGCACAGGAGAGAGGACTAATTCCTACAATGAGCAGTTCTTC.